This TCR beta chain was recovered during a study of blood T cell repertoires in COVID-19. On the study more broadly: COVID-19 samples, acute and convalescent, were from the United States, Italy and Spain. In each case, the material was cDNA or gDNA derived from T cells, B-cell-depleted T cells, or PBMCs.

Per the authors' pipeline: Reference gene primer amplification in the assay estimated nucleated cell counts. Clones were read by immunoSEQ multiplex PCR, and TCRdb kept only the in-frame ones, dropping some. V and J calls and clone size are as listed in that table; D and trimming were resolved from the DNA. The sample lists more than 300,000 clones, roughly 90% occurring once. The CDR3 totals 20 residues. V lost 0 bases, J lost 2 bases, and 16 bases stayed unmatched. Germline V gene lookup returns CDR1 ENHRY and CDR2 SYGVKD. Before they entered the study, exposed participants had met a COVID-19 case within 2 weeks.

The receptor's source is a woman between 25 and 40 years old who had been exposed to COVID-19. The chain has TRBV10-3 and TRBJ1-2; 9 nucleotides align to TRBD1. Input material: PBMCs or T cells enriched from blood (not recorded which). CDR3 loop: CAISESDGRTGALENYGYTF. The CDR3 nucleotides are TGTGCCATCAGTGAGTCGGACGGGAGGACAGGGGCTCTCGAAAACTATGGCTACACCTTC.